Presented here are 17 T cell receptor beta chains from one specimen sequenced in a study of blood T cell repertoires in COVID-19. Assay: immunoSEQ multiplex PCR; the TCRdb copy retains only in-frame clones and omits some. The table has 95,000 to 150,000 clones, 79% seen once. Sequencing used peripheral blood. These receptors were collected from a man aged 35 to 55 with active or convalescent COVID-19.

V gene TRBV29-1 combines with J gene TRBJ2-1, with 8 positions matching TRBD2. The CDR3 length is 14 residues. The junction had 6 bases not matched to a gene; V was cut back by 8 bases and J by 0 bases. Germline V gene lookup returns CDR1 SQVTM and CDR2 ANQGSEA. CDR3 sequence reads: CSIGGTSSYNEQFF. CDR3 nucleotide sequence: TGCAGCATAGGGGGGACTAGCTCCTACAATGAGCAGTTCTTC.

The chain carries TRBV6-4 and TRBJ1-1, with 8 bases matching TRBD1. CDR1 is MRHNA and CDR2 is SNTAGT in the germline V gene. This CDR3 spans 14 amino acids. V trimming: 6 bases; J trimming: 5 bases; junction bases outside the gene matches: 8. The CDR3 loop is CASSATGEGTEAFF. In DNA form, the CDR3 reads TGTGCCAGCAGCGCGACAGGGGAGGGAACTGAAGCTTTCTTT.

The gene calls are TRBV24-1 and TRBJ2-1; no definite D call. Trimming took off 2 bases at V and 4 bases at J, with 5 bases between the two ends. This CDR3 comprises 13 residues. Germline V gives CDR1 KGHDR, CDR2 SFDVKD. The CDR3 spells CATSDSSYNEQFF. In nucleotides, the CDR3 is TGTGCCACCAGTGATTCCTCGTACAATGAGCAGTTCTTC.

V gene TRBV9 combines with J gene TRBJ2-3, with D unresolved. V lost 1 base and J 7 bases, leaving 10 bases between the germline ends. The CDR3 has 13 residues. Germline values: CDR1 SGDLS, CDR2 YYNGEE. The CDR3 bases are TGTGCCAGCAGCGTATACCTAACCAATACGCAGTATTTT. Its protein product is CASSVYLTNTQYF.

This clone was counted between two and nine times. This chain joins TRBV28 and TRBJ1-2; tentative D call: TRBD1 (6 bases). From germline, CDR1 is MDHEN and CDR2 SYDVKM. Between the trimmed V and J ends, which lost 6 bases and 6 bases, there was a span of 26 bases. CDR3 length: 17 amino acids. The CDR3 reads CASSPILAYRDGDGYTF. The CDR3 DNA reads as TGTGCCAGCAGCCCCATACTCGCATACAGGGACGGGGATGGCTACACCTTC.

This chain joins TRBV6-5 and TRBJ1-1; a weak D match, TRBD1 (6 bases). The CDR3 is 13 residues long. The V gene's germline CDR1 is MNHEY and CDR2 SVGAGI. In nucleotides, the CDR3 is TGTGCTGCGGGGGCGCGGGTATCTACTGAAGCTTTCTTT. This sequence encodes CAAGARVSTEAFF.

The count of this clone is one. The V call is TRBV14, the J call TRBJ1-1; D is ambiguous. Trimming cost V 1 base and J 7 bases, with 13 bases left between them. The germline V gene has CDR1 SGHDN and CDR2 FVKESK. The CDR3 is 14 amino acids. The CDR3 loop reads CASSQGGPILEAFF. The CDR3 DNA sequence: TGTGCCAGCAGCCAAGGCGGGCCGATCCTTGAAGCTTTCTTT.

V and J are TRBV7-3 and TRBJ2-3, with 9 bases lining up with TRBD1. Germline CDR1 SGHTA, CDR2 FQGTGA. This CDR3 is built from 14 residues. The V gene end was trimmed by 5 bases and the J gene end by 9 bases; junction bases not matched to a gene: 9. As DNA, the CDR3 is TGTGCCAGCAGCCGACAGGGGGGAGAAGGCACGCAGTATTTT. Its protein is CASSRQGGEGTQYF.

CDR3 sequence: CASSFRRDRANQPQHF. The CDR3 DNA sequence: TGTGCCAGCAGCTTTAGGCGGGACAGGGCTAATCAGCCCCAGCATTTT. The chain carries TRBV6-2 or TRBV6-3 and TRBJ1-5; 9 positions match TRBD1. CDR1 and CDR2 (germline): MNHEY, SVGEGT. The J segment lost 4 bases and the V segment lost 6 bases, leaving 10 bases of the junction unmatched. The CDR3 spans 16 residues.

This sequence joins TRBV25-1 and TRBJ1-5, with a possible D match to TRBD1 (6 bases). CDR1 MGHDK and CDR2 SYGVNS come from the germline V gene. With 6 bases removed from V and 0 bases from J, the gap between germline ends came to 15 bases. The CDR3 covers 16 residues. The CDR3 DNA reads as TGTGCCAGCAGCCACGGGGGGGGACATAGCAATCAGCCCCAGCATTTT. Protein sequence: CASSHGGGHSNQPQHF.

The CDR3 loop is CAWGDLRGYTF. DNA for the CDR3: TGTGCCTGGGGAGATTTGCGAGGCTACACCTTC. This chain joins TRBV30 and TRBJ1-2; D gene uncertain. Germline V gene data show CDR1 as GTSNPN and CDR2 as SVGIG (reference sequence). The ends were cut back, 5 bases at V and 8 bases at J, with 12 bases in the middle. This CDR3 spans 11 amino acids. The full variable domain, with the rest looked up from reference TRBV30 and TRBJ1-2, is SQTIHQWPATLVQPVGSPLSLECTVEGTSNPNLYWYRQAAGRGLQLLFYSVGIGQISSEVPQNLSASRPQDRQFILSSKKLLLSDSGFYLCAWGDLRGYTFGSGTRLTVV.

The chain combines TRBV5-1 with TRBJ1-6; 7 bases agree with TRBD1. Trimming cost V 4 bases and J 6 bases; bases outside gene matches: 4. Germline-derived CDR1 and CDR2 are SGHRS and YFSETQ. This CDR3 has 14 residues. The CDR3 DNA sequence: TGCGCCAGCAGCCCGGACAGGACTAATTCACCCCTCCACTTT. Protein: CASSPDRTNSPLHF. Full variable domain (remainder filled in from reference TRBV5-1 and TRBJ1-6): KAGVTQTPRYLIKTRGQQVTLSCSPISGHRSVSWYQQTPGQGLQFLFEYFSETQRNKGNFPGRFSGRQFSNSRSEMNVSTLELGDSALYLCASSPDRTNSPLHFGNGTRLTVT.

The chain combines TRBV5-4 with TRBJ2-3; weak D call: TRBD2 (5 bases). The germline CDR1 and CDR2 sequences are SGHNT and YYREEE (reference sequence). The CDR3 totals 13 residues. V dropped 4 bases and J dropped 3 bases, with 9 bases sitting between them. This chain's CDR3 is CASSPERTDTQYF. In DNA, the CDR3 is TGTGCCAGCAGCCCTGAGCGGACAGATACGCAGTATTTT. The variable domain in full, completed from reference TRBV5-4 and TRBJ2-3, reads ETGVTQSPTHLIKTRGQQVTLRCSSQSGHNTVSWYQQALGQGPQFIFQYYREEENGRGNFPPRFSGLQFPNYSSELNVNALELDDSALYLCASSPERTDTQYFGPGTRLTVL.

In nucleotides, the CDR3 is TGTGCCAGCAGCTTAGTTGACAGTGGAGTCGGAAACACCATATATTTT. Translation gives CASSLVDSGVGNTIYF. The V gene is TRBV7-2, the J gene TRBJ1-3; the D gene is possibly TRBD1 (5 bases). Germline V gene lookup returns CDR1 SGHTA and CDR2 FQGNSA. CDR3 length equals 16 residues. Trimming stripped 1 base from V and 4 bases from J, with 14 bases between.

In DNA form, the CDR3 reads TGTGCCAGCAGTACAGGACAGGCGAACACCGGGGAGCTGTTTTTT. As protein: CASSTGQANTGELFF. The rearrangement uses TRBV6-5 and TRBJ2-2, with TRBD1 matching 7 bases. Germline loops: CDR1 MNHEY, CDR2 SVGAGI. The V and J ends lost 5 bases and 0 bases, in that order; junction bases with no gene match: 3. CDR3 length: 15 amino acids.

The CDR3 DNA follows: TGTGCCACCTGGCGGCCGAGGGTCCCAGATACGCAGTATTTT. It codes for CATWRPRVPDTQYF. The chain uses TRBV24-1 and TRBJ2-3; TRBD2 is a possible D gene (5 bases). V lost 9 bases, J lost 4 bases, and 16 bases lay in between. CDR3 length: 14 residues. Per germline, CDR1 KGHDR and CDR2 SFDVKD.

This clone was picked up a small number of times. The chain links TRBV28 to TRBJ2-7, with TRBD2 identical over 7 bases. The length of the CDR3 is 14 residues. Trimming cost V 7 bases and J 3 bases; bases outside gene matches: 9. CDR1 and CDR2 from the germline V gene are MDHEN and SYDVKM. The CDR3 nucleotides are TGTGCCAGCAATGTACGGGGGGTGATCTACGAGCAGTACTTC. Translation gives CASNVRGVIYEQYF.